What follows are 28 T cell receptor beta chains derived from one specimen sequenced in a study of molecular identifiers for immune sequencing clone quantification (dated by TCRdb to the late 2010s). Receptor amplification or capture employed PCR. Sequencing was performed on a NextSeq 500. The public reads were quality trimmed at Q25 with fastp and then assembled into clones with MiXCR by TCRdb, keeping productive beta chains. Each record represents a unique CDR3 protein, reported with the most common genes and DNA among its rows. For this sample there are 90,000 to 120,000 distinct CDR3 sequences; around 33% appear just once. Around 3.9% of the sample goes to the ten largest clones. The sequencing sample was made of naive CD8+ T cells from blood, with Jurkat cell RNA spiked in. Explained via the paper, the cell subset or site label denotes: FACS-sorted CD8+CD4-CCR7+CD45RA+ naive T cells. The source is a human donor in good health. Some libraries in this study had Jurkat cell RNA spiked in.

In regard to this clonotype: The conserved final phenylalanine or tryptophan is absent from the CDR3, which likely points to a read error. The DNA is omitted, as the CDR3 cannot be located on it reliably, and the CDR3 follows TCRdb's listing. CDR3 region: CASSNLAGGPRGSTGELIL. The chain has TRBV28 and TRBJ2-2; the table's TRBD2 call for D was not verified on the DNA. CDR1 is MDHEN and CDR2 is SYDVKM in the germline V gene. With termini counted, the CDR3 has 19 amino acids.

There are many counts of this clonotype. The V and J genes are TRBV25-1 and TRBJ2-7; 13 nucleotides agree with TRBD2. The ends lost 4 bases at V and 6 bases at J; junction bases unmatched: 3. The length of the CDR3 is 14 residues. Germline CDR1 reads MGHDK; CDR2 reads SYGVNS. The CDR3 reads CASSALAGGREQYF. CDR3 bases: TGTGCCAGCAGTGCACTAGCGGGAGGGCGCGAGCAGTACTTC.

Concerning this clonotype itself: The junction departs from the called germline gene at one end, perhaps through a read error. The genes are TRBV7-2 and TRBJ2-1; TRBD2 agrees at 9 bases. Germline assignment: CDR1 SGHTA and CDR2 FQGNSA. The CDR3 spans 15 residues. The chain's CDR3 is CASSRGAGGLGEKYF. CDR3 DNA sequence: TGTGCCAGCAGCCGTGGAGCGGGAGGTTTGGGTGAGAAGTACTTC.

On this clonotype: Sequence at one end of the junction differs from germline and may be a read error. The V gene is TRBV12-3 or TRBV12-4, the J gene TRBJ1-5; no firm D call. This CDR3 has 15 residues. The CDR3 coding sequence is TGTGCCAGCAGTTTTCTGGGTTCGGGCAAACAGCCCCAGCATTTT. Translation: CASSFLGSGKQPQHF.

A remark on this clonotype: Without the conserved terminal phenylalanine or tryptophan, this CDR3 likely stems from a read error. V usage is TRBV28 and J usage is TRBJ1-4; the D gene is possibly TRBD1 (5 bases). This CDR3 is 14 amino acids long. Trimming cost V 4 bases and J 6 bases, with 12 bases left between them. Per germline, CDR1 MDHEN and CDR2 SYDVKM. The CDR3 protein is CASSSAGGDEKLFI. CDR3 nucleotide sequence: TGTGCCAGCAGTTCTGCGGGGGGTGATGAAAAACTGTTTATT.

This clonotype was seen only once. This clone may be a read error of a much larger clone one base away. The rearrangement links TRBV2 to TRBJ2-6, with D possibly matching TRBD2 (5 bases). Germline values: CDR1 SNHLY, CDR2 FYNNEI. Trimming cost V 3 bases and J 4 bases, with 13 bases left between them. This CDR3 spans 16 amino acids. This chain's CDR3 is CASSDGRPGGANVLTF. The CDR3 DNA follows: TGTGCCAGCAGTGACGGACGGCCGGGGGGGGCCAACGTCCTGACTTTC.

A note on this clonotype: This sequence may be a read error, since a much larger clone differs from it by one base. This chain links TRBV7-6 with TRBJ2-5, with D unresolved. The CDR3 spans 11 residues. Germline CDR1 SGHVS, CDR2 FNYEAQ. As DNA, the CDR3 is TGTGCCAGCAGCTCCCAAGGGACCCAGTACTTC. Residues: CASSSQGTQYF.

V is TRBV28 and J is TRBJ2-7, with 7 bases that match TRBD1. Per germline, CDR1 MDHEN and CDR2 SYDVKM. This CDR3 has 14 amino acids. With V trimmed by 6 bases and J by 2 bases, 7 bases remained unmatched. CDR3 nucleotide sequence: TGTGCCAGCAGACCTTGGACAGGCGCCTACGAGCAGTACTTC. It translates to CASRPWTGAYEQYF. Looking up the rest from reference TRBV28 and TRBJ2-7 gives the full variable domain: DVKVTQSSRYLVKRTGEKVFLECVQDMDHENMFWYRQDPGLGLRLIYFSYDVKMKEKGDIPEGYSVSREKKERFSLILESASTNQTSMYLCASRPWTGAYEQYFGPGTRLTVT.

As concerns this clonotype: Germline is not matched at one junction end, which may reflect a read error. CDR3 residues: CAGSPGTDSTDTQYF. CDR3 coding DNA: TGCGCCGGCAGCCCCGGGACAGACAGCACAGATACGCAGTATTTT. The genes are TRBV4-3 and TRBJ2-3; 7 bases are a match to TRBD1. From germline, CDR1 is LGHNA and CDR2 YSLEER. This CDR3 comprises 15 residues.

This clonotype was seen a handful of times. This chain joins TRBV5-1 and TRBJ2-4, with 9 bases that match TRBD1. The CDR3 length is 14 residues. The V segment lost 8 bases and the J segment 1 base; nucleotides outside the gene matches: 4. Germline CDR1 SGHRS, CDR2 YFSETQ. Written as DNA, the CDR3 is TGCGCCAGTAAACAGGGGGCGGCCAAAAACATTCAGTACTTC. Amino acid sequence: CASKQGAAKNIQYF.

At least ten counts were recorded for this clonotype. As DNA, the CDR3 is TGTGCCAGCAGTTACACCCCCGCGTTAATAGGCTACACCTTC. This translates into CASSYTPALIGYTF. The V call is TRBV6-5, the J call TRBJ1-2; D uncertain. The CDR3 sequence is 14 residues long. Trimming stripped 2 bases from V and 8 bases from J, with 15 bases between. Germline CDR1 reads MNHEY; CDR2 reads SVGAGI.

This sequence joins TRBV6-6 and TRBJ1-5; possibly TRBD1 for D (5 bases). Deletions cut 2 bases from V and 0 bases from J, with 17 bases between. CDR3 length: 18 amino acids. CDR1 is MNHNY, CDR2 SVGAGI, per germline (reference sequence). The CDR3 sequence is CASSYPPGAAHSNQPQHF. In DNA, the CDR3 is TGTGCCAGCAGTTACCCCCCCGGGGCCGCTCATAGCAATCAGCCCCAGCATTTT.

In the case of this clonotype: Without the conserved terminal phenylalanine or tryptophan, this CDR3 likely stems from a read error. The J gene is TRBJ2-3, the V gene TRBV6-5; 9 bases agree with TRBD1. Germline V gene sequence: CDR1 MNHEY, CDR2 SVGAGI. CDR3 length: 16 amino acids. Trimming cost V 6 bases and J 4 bases; bases outside gene matches: 11. CDR3 residues: CASRPGQGLWADTQYL. In DNA, the CDR3 is TGTGCCAGCAGACCCGGACAGGGGTTATGGGCAGATACGCAGTATCTT.

This clonotype is deemed medium-sized. The chain combines TRBV7-8 with TRBJ2-7; D is unresolved. The V gene's germline CDR1 is SGHVS and CDR2 FQNEAQ. With 5 bases removed from V and 5 bases from J, the gap between germline ends came to 16 bases. This CDR3 is 14 amino acids long. The CDR3 DNA is TGTGCCAGCAGCCCTACTGGCCGAACCGACGAGCAGTACTTC. Amino acids: CASSPTGRTDEQYF.

Points on this clonotype: One junction end does not reproduce the germline sequence, and a read error may be involved. The chain combines TRBV2 with TRBJ1-6; D is unclear. Germline V CDR1 and CDR2: SNHLY, FYNNEI. The CDR3 is made up of 13 amino acids. The CDR3 loop reads CARSDFSNSPLHF. The DNA for the CDR3 is TGTGCCAGGAGTGACTTTAGCAATTCACCCCTCCACTTT.

This clonotype came up a few times. The CDR3 sequence is CASSPGTSGETQYF. DNA of the CDR3: TGTGCCAGCAGCCCGGGGACTAGCGGGGAGACCCAGTACTTC. The chain combines TRBV5-6 with TRBJ2-5; 12 positions match TRBD2. Germline V gives CDR1 SGHDT, CDR2 YYEEEE. The CDR3 is 14 amino acids. Trimming cost V 4 bases and J 5 bases; bases outside gene matches: 3.

The chain links TRBV13 to TRBJ2-3, with no clear D. V lost 5 bases, J lost 2 bases, and 17 bases lay in between. The CDR3 is 16 amino acids. Per the germline V gene, CDR1 is PRHDT and CDR2 is FYEKMQ (reference sequence). The CDR3 loop is CASSPWGRGPTDTQYF. For the CDR3, the DNA is TGTGCCAGCAGCCCCTGGGGTCGCGGCCCCACAGATACGCAGTATTTT. The full variable domain, its missing parts supplied by reference TRBV13 and TRBJ2-3, is AAGVIQSPRHLIKEKRETATLKCYPIPRHDTVYWYQQGPGQDPQFLISFYEKMQSDKGSIPDRFSAQQFSDYHSELNMSSLELGDSALYFCASSPWGRGPTDTQYFGPGTRLTVL.

This chain joins TRBV28 and TRBJ1-3, with 7 bases that match TRBD1. V lost 8 bases to trimming and J lost 8 bases; unmatched junction nucleotides: 15. The germline V gene encodes CDR1 MDHEN and CDR2 SYDVKM. CDR3 length: 15 residues. The CDR3: CASRPRGGSGYTIYF. DNA of the CDR3: TGTGCCAGCCGCCCTCGAGGGGGCTCCGGATACACCATATATTTT. The full variable domain, rest sourced from reference TRBV28 and TRBJ1-3, is DVKVTQSSRYLVKRTGEKVFLECVQDMDHENMFWYRQDPGLGLRLIYFSYDVKMKEKGDIPEGYSVSREKKERFSLILESASTNQTSMYLCASRPRGGSGYTIYFGEGSWLTVV.

This clonotype came up many times. The CDR3 here is CASSLELSGPDTEAFF. The CDR3 DNA follows: TGTGCCAGCAGCTTGGAATTGTCGGGTCCCGACACTGAAGCTTTCTTT. The chain links TRBV5-8 to TRBJ1-1, with D unclear. This CDR3 contains 16 residues. Germline lookup yields CDR1 SGHTS and CDR2 YDEGEE. Trimming took 0 bases from V and 3 from J, leaving 15 bases between them.

This clonotype came up a few times. The chain couples TRBV5-1 to TRBJ2-1; D may match TRBD1 or TRBD2 (5 bases each). Trimming took off 4 bases at V and 6 bases at J, with 11 bases between the two ends. The CDR3 spans 13 residues. CDR1 is SGHRS, CDR2 YFSETQ, per germline. The CDR3: CASSATGPNEQFF. The CDR3 DNA follows: TGCGCCAGCAGCGCAACGGGACCCAATGAGCAGTTCTTC. Supplemented by reference TRBV5-1 and TRBJ2-1, the full variable domain reads KAGVTQTPRYLIKTRGQQVTLSCSPISGHRSVSWYQQTPGQGLQFLFEYFSETQRNKGNFPGRFSGRQFSNSRSEMNVSTLELGDSALYLCASSATGPNEQFFGPGTRLTVL.

Worth noting for this clonotype: A much larger clone sits a single nucleotide away, making a read error possible. Likely a read error: the CDR3 ends without its conserved phenylalanine or tryptophan. This chain links TRBV10-3 with TRBJ2-3, with no clear D. The CDR3 contains 11 residues. The ends were cut back, 3 bases at V and 3 bases at J, with 1 base in the middle. The germline gives CDR1 ENHRY, CDR2 SYGVKD. Written as DNA, the CDR3 is TGTGCCATCAGTGATACAGATACGCAGTATATT. Encoded protein: CAISDTDTQYI.

The table lists this clonotype with many counts. This chain joins TRBV28 and TRBJ2-5, with unresolved D. The CDR3 length is 14 residues. The germline gives CDR1 MDHEN, CDR2 SYDVKM. The V gene lost 7 bases and the J gene lost 5 bases, with 17 bases spanning the gap. The CDR3: CASNRDLVIETQYF. The CDR3, as DNA: TGTGCCAGCAATCGAGATCTAGTGATCGAGACCCAGTACTTC.

This clonotype was counted at least ten times. The V and J genes are TRBV12-3 or TRBV12-4 and TRBJ1-5; possibly TRBD1 for D (6 bases). V was clipped by 6 bases and J by 10 bases, with 16 bases between them. This CDR3 comprises 13 residues. The CDR3 sequence is CASRQGSVLPQHF. CDR3 in DNA: TGTGCCAGCAGGCAGGGGTCGGTGCTTCCCCAGCATTTT.

In regard to this clonotype: This sequence may be a read error, since a much larger clone differs from it by one base. The CDR3 ends on some other residue instead of the conserved phenylalanine or tryptophan, so this is likely a read error. The chain couples TRBV20-1 to TRBJ2-3, with D maybe TRBD1 (5 bases). Germline CDR1 is DFQATT and CDR2 is SNEGSKA (reference sequence). Trimming removed 2 bases from V and 2 bases from J, with 8 bases in between. This CDR3 spans 13 amino acids. The DNA of the CDR3 is TGCAGTGCTAGACAGGGATTCACAGATACGCAGTATTCT. Protein sequence: CSARQGFTDTQYS.

Concerning this clonotype itself: An end of the junction does not agree with germline; a read error may underlie this. The J gene is TRBJ2-1, the V gene TRBV7-9, with 11 bases identical to TRBD2. This CDR3 is 15 amino acids long. The germline gives CDR1 SEHNR, CDR2 FQNEAQ (reference sequence). In DNA form, the CDR3 reads TGTGCCAGCAGCTTAATACTAGCGGGAGCCAGTGAGCAGGTCTTC. Protein product: CASSLILAGASEQVF.

The table lists this clonotype with many counts. J is TRBJ2-7 and V is TRBV29-1; D is possibly TRBD1 or TRBD2 (5 bases each). The CDR3 has 13 residues. Trimming took off 6 bases at V and 2 bases at J, with 14 bases between the two ends. The germline V gene has CDR1 SQVTM and CDR2 ANQGSEA. In nucleotides, the CDR3 is TGCAGCGTGGGATCAGGGACGGCCTACGAGCAGTACTTC. Translated: CSVGSGTAYEQYF.

Concerning this clonotype itself: An end of the junction differs from the germline gene, which may be a read error. The chain is built from TRBV27 and TRBJ1-4, with a tentative D call TRBD1 (6 bases). CDR3 size: 15 residues. CDR1 and CDR2 (germline): MNHEY, SMNVEV (reference sequence). The CDR3 DNA sequence: TGTGCCAGCAGTTTAGTTGGGGGGCAGGGTGAAAAACTGCTTTTT. Translating it yields CASSLVGGQGEKLLF.

In its sample, this clonotype was seen a few times. The V and J genes are TRBV6-4 and TRBJ2-1; D may correspond to TRBD1 or TRBD2 (5 bases each). Germline V gives CDR1 MRHNA, CDR2 SNTAGT. The CDR3 sequence is 13 residues long. The V and J ends lost 3 bases and 10 bases respectively, with 13 bases between them. The CDR3 region has the DNA TGTGCCAGCAGTGAAGTATTGAGGGACGAGCAGTTCTTC. Translation: CASSEVLRDEQFF.